These 20 T cell receptor beta chains came from one sample sequenced in a study of cytomegalovirus exposure and HLA in healthy donors. PCR used 60 Vbeta primers and 13 Jbeta primers. Repertoires were generated with immunoSEQ multiplex PCR, while TCRdb's copy carries only in-frame clones and drops some. The top ten clones hold roughly 4.6% of a sample with about 130,000 clones, 10% to 13% of them seen once. The specimen was PBMCs. The source of these receptors is a woman between 18 and 29 years old in good health and CMV-seropositive.

The V gene is TRBV7-2, the J gene TRBJ2-7; tentatively, D is TRBD2 (6 bases). Trimming removed 5 bases at V and 4 bases at J, with 21 bases between. Per the germline V gene, CDR1 is SGHTA and CDR2 is FQGNSA. This CDR3 region has 16 residues. The CDR3 reads CASSPGGGPIVYEQYF. The CDR3 DNA follows: TGTGCCAGCAGCCCAGGCGGAGGGCCCATAGTTTACGAGCAGTACTTC.

This clone was recorded a few times. The chain uses TRBV13 and TRBJ1-1, with 7 bases fitting TRBD1. J lost 8 bases, V lost 6 bases, and 9 bases had no gene match. Germline loops: CDR1 PRHDT, CDR2 FYEKMQ (reference sequence). The CDR3 totals 13 residues. CDR3 nucleotide sequence: TGTGCCAGCAGGAACGAGGGGGACAGAGAAGCTTTCTTT. Translation: CASRNEGDREAFF.

The chain uses TRBV5-5 and TRBJ2-7; 10 nucleotides line up with TRBD2. V lost 1 base and J lost 4; bases outside the gene matches: 5. The germline gives CDR1 SGHKS, CDR2 YYEKEE (reference sequence). The CDR3 consists of 15 residues. The CDR3 is CASSLLTSGPYEQYF. CDR3 coding DNA: TGTGCCAGCAGCTTGTTGACTAGCGGGCCGTACGAGCAGTACTTC. Looking up the rest from reference TRBV5-5 and TRBJ2-7 gives the full variable domain: DAGVTQSPTHLIKTRGQQVTLRCSPISGHKSVSWYQQVLGQGPQFIFQYYEKEERGRGNFPDRFSARQFPNYSSELNVNALLLGDSALYLCASSLLTSGPYEQYFGPGTRLTVT.

The rearrangement joins TRBV2 to TRBJ1-4; no clear D. The CDR3 spans 14 residues. The germline V and J ends were trimmed by 2 bases and 3 bases, with 7 bases remaining between them. Germline CDR1 is SNHLY and CDR2 is FYNNEI. The CDR3 is CASSEQAANEKLFF. As DNA, the CDR3 is TGTGCCAGCAGTGAACAGGCTGCTAATGAAAAACTGTTTTTT.

This clone appeared a few times. The rearrangement uses TRBV30 and TRBJ1-4; D call uncertain. Between the trimmed V and J ends, which lost 2 bases and 2 bases, there was a span of 12 bases. This CDR3 has 15 amino acids. The germline V gene encodes CDR1 GTSNPN and CDR2 SVGIG (reference sequence). The CDR3 sequence is CAWSIGVATNEKLFF. CDR3 nucleotides: TGTGCCTGGAGTATAGGAGTTGCGACTAATGAAAAACTGTTTTTT. The whole variable domain, filled in from reference TRBV30 and TRBJ1-4, reads SQTIHQWPATLVQPVGSPLSLECTVEGTSNPNLYWYRQAAGRGLQLLFYSVGIGQISSEVPQNLSASRPQDRQFILSSKKLLLSDSGFYLCAWSIGVATNEKLFFGSGTQLSVL.

In this sample, this clone turned up a few times. The chain employs TRBV13 and TRBJ2-1, with D possibly TRBD2 on 7 matching bases. Trimming shortened V by 3 bases and J by 7 bases, and 16 bases separated the two germline ends. Germline CDR1 PRHDT, CDR2 FYEKMQ (reference sequence). CDR3 length: 15 amino acids. The CDR3 DNA reads TGTGCCAGCAGCTTGACTAGCTGGAGGGGGAATGAGCAGTTCTTC. Protein: CASSLTSWRGNEQFF.

Here the CDR3 reads CSVTVAKNIQYF. The CDR3 nucleotides are TGCAGCGTCACAGTAGCCAAAAACATTCAGTACTTC. V gene TRBV29-1 combines with J gene TRBJ2-4, with no clear D. The CDR3 contains 12 residues. V was shortened by 6 bases and J by 0 bases, with 6 bases between the two germline ends. Per germline, CDR1 SQVTM and CDR2 ANQGSEA.

This clone has only a few counts. Here the CDR3 reads CASSIVVGGQSNQPQHF. Here the CDR3 DNA reads TGTGCCAGTAGTATAGTCGTGGGGGGTCAAAGCAATCAGCCCCAGCATTTT. The rearrangement links TRBV19 to TRBJ1-5, with D possibly being TRBD1 (5 bases). Trimming removed 1 base at V and 1 base at J, with 14 bases between. The V gene's germline CDR1 is LNHDA and CDR2 SQIVND (reference sequence). The CDR3 is 17 residues long.

The V gene is TRBV5-1, the J gene TRBJ2-1; D might be TRBD2 (6 bases). Trimming left V 5 bases short and J 6 bases short, with 18 bases between. CDR3 length: 15 residues. Germline values: CDR1 SGHRS, CDR2 YFSETQ. CDR3 nucleotides: TGCGCCAGCAGAGGGACTTGGGATGTAGTCAATGAGCAGTTCTTC. The encoded protein is CASRGTWDVVNEQFF.

This clone has only a few counts. The chain carries TRBV5-6 and TRBJ2-2, with 12 bases aligning to TRBD1. The CDR3 loop spans 16 amino acids. V was clipped by 4 bases and J by 6 bases; unmatched bases: 7. Germline values: CDR1 SGHDT, CDR2 YYEEEE. The CDR3 loop is CASSRIGTGGPGELFF. In DNA form, the CDR3 reads TGTGCCAGCAGCAGGATAGGGACAGGGGGCCCCGGGGAGCTGTTTTTT.

The V gene is TRBV28, the J gene TRBJ2-1; TRBD2 matches 9 bases. The CDR3 is 18 amino acids. Germline CDR1 reads MDHEN; CDR2 reads SYDVKM. J was trimmed by 0 bases and V by 3 bases; bases with no gene match: 9. CDR3 DNA sequence: TGTGCCAGCAGTTTTTCGGCGGGAGGGACCGGCTCCTACAATGAGCAGTTCTTC. Residues: CASSFSAGGTGSYNEQFF.

This clone was detected a few times. This chain uses TRBV6-6 with TRBJ2-1, with 7 bases matching TRBD2. The CDR3 runs 16 residues. Germline V gene lookup returns CDR1 MNHNY and CDR2 SVGAGI (reference sequence). The V segment lost 6 bases and the J segment 2 bases; nucleotides outside the gene matches: 10. CDR3 bases: TGTGCCAGCAGGCCAACGGGGGGAGGAGCCTACAATGAGCAGTTCTTC. Translation: CASRPTGGGAYNEQFF.

This clone has more than one count but fewer than ten. The chain recombines TRBV5-6 with TRBJ2-2; maybe TRBD2 (5 bases). Germline assignment: CDR1 SGHDT and CDR2 YYEEEE. Trimming took 4 bases from V and 4 from J, leaving 5 bases between them. The CDR3 loop spans 12 amino acids. CDR3 DNA sequence: TGTGCCAGCAGCGGGAGCACCGGGGAGCTGTTTTTT. Encoded protein: CASSGSTGELFF.

V usage is TRBV14 and J usage is TRBJ2-1, with TRBD2 as a possible D gene (6 bases). CDR1 is SGHDN and CDR2 is FVKESK in the germline V gene. This CDR3 has 16 amino acids. V dropped 0 bases and J dropped 4 bases, with 13 bases sitting between them. DNA for the CDR3: TGTGCCAGCAGCCAAGATCTCCTAGCGTTGTACAATGAGCAGTTCTTC. Translating it yields CASSQDLLALYNEQFF. Together with reference TRBV14 and TRBJ2-1, the CDR3 gives the full variable domain: EAGVTQFPSHSVIEKGQTVTLRCDPISGHDNLYWYRRVMGKEIKFLLHFVKESKQDESGMPNNRFLAERTGGTYSTLKVQPAELEDSGVYFCASSQDLLALYNEQFFGPGTRLTVL.

V is TRBV30 and J is TRBJ1-5, with a weak D call TRBD1 (5 bases). This CDR3 spans 15 amino acids. With 0 bases removed from V and 1 base from J, the gap between germline ends came to 10 bases. Germline V gene lookup returns CDR1 GTSNPN and CDR2 SVGIG (reference sequence). This chain's CDR3 is CAWSVLQGSNQPQHF. The CDR3 coding sequence is TGTGCCTGGAGTGTACTCCAGGGAAGCAATCAGCCCCAGCATTTT.

This rearrangement joins TRBV7-8 to TRBJ1-2; D is possibly TRBD1 (5 bases). Trimming pared 5 bases from V and 8 bases from J, leaving 15 bases between. The CDR3 covers 13 residues. Per germline, CDR1 SGHVS and CDR2 FQNEAQ. CDR3 sequence (DNA): TGTGCCAGCAGCCCGGGGGTTTCGGAAGGCTACACCTTC. Protein: CASSPGVSEGYTF.

This clone was counted only a few times. The genes are TRBV5-8 and TRBJ2-1; 10 bases are shared with TRBD2. V shed 5 bases and J 10 bases; nucleotides not matched to a gene: 15. The CDR3 consists of 16 residues. Per the germline V gene, CDR1 is SGHTS and CDR2 is YDEGEE. CDR3: CASRGWSGRAGEEQFF. In DNA, the CDR3 is TGTGCCAGCAGGGGTTGGAGCGGGAGGGCCGGTGAGGAGCAGTTCTTC.

This chain uses TRBV28 with TRBJ1-4, with unresolved D. Germline values: CDR1 MDHEN, CDR2 SYDVKM. The CDR3 covers 17 residues. V was shortened by 3 bases and J by 0 bases, with 14 bases between the two germline ends. The CDR3 loop is CASSFVVEGATNEKLFF. The CDR3 DNA reads as TGTGCCAGCAGTTTCGTGGTTGAGGGTGCAACTAATGAAAAACTGTTTTTT.

This clone was counted between two and nine times. This sequence joins TRBV27 and TRBJ2-7; no clear D. V lost 5 bases and J lost 0, with 11 bases in between. This CDR3 region has 14 residues. The V gene's germline CDR1 is MNHEY and CDR2 SMNVEV (reference sequence). The CDR3 DNA follows: TGTGCCAGCAGTCCCAACCTCGGCTCCTACGAGCAGTACTTC. Its translation: CASSPNLGSYEQYF.

The chain has TRBV15 and TRBJ1-1; TRBD1 might be the D (6 bases). CDR1 is LNHNV and CDR2 is YYDKDF in the germline V gene (reference sequence). V lost 0 bases and J lost 5, with 7 bases in between. The CDR3 sequence is 13 residues long. The CDR3 loop reads CATSREGATEAFF. CDR3 bases: TGTGCCACCAGCAGAGAGGGGGCAACTGAAGCTTTCTTT.